This TCR beta chain was found in a study of T cells after yellow fever vaccination. Whole-study context: The fractions with low cell numbers were processed using SMART-Seq v4 Ultra Low Input.

Ten or more counts support this clonotype. The germline V gene encodes CDR1 SGHTA and CDR2 FQGNSA. V was pared by 5 bases and J by 2 bases, with 5 bases of the junction left unmatched. CDR3 length: 15 residues. Each CDR3 protein gets one entry after TCRdb re-called the 5' RACE reads with MiXCR. The sample holds some 670,000 distinct CDR3 sequences, over 9% seen once. V usage is TRBV7-2 and J usage is TRBJ2-2; the match to TRBD1 covers 7 bases. The source was PBMCs, collected on the day of the yellow fever booster vaccination. This clonotype was obtained from a man younger than 40 who received the YFV17D yellow fever vaccine. The CDR3 is CASSLDRVNTGELFF. CDR3 nucleotide sequence: TGTGCCAGCAGCCTCGACAGGGTTAACACCGGGGAGCTGTTTTTT.